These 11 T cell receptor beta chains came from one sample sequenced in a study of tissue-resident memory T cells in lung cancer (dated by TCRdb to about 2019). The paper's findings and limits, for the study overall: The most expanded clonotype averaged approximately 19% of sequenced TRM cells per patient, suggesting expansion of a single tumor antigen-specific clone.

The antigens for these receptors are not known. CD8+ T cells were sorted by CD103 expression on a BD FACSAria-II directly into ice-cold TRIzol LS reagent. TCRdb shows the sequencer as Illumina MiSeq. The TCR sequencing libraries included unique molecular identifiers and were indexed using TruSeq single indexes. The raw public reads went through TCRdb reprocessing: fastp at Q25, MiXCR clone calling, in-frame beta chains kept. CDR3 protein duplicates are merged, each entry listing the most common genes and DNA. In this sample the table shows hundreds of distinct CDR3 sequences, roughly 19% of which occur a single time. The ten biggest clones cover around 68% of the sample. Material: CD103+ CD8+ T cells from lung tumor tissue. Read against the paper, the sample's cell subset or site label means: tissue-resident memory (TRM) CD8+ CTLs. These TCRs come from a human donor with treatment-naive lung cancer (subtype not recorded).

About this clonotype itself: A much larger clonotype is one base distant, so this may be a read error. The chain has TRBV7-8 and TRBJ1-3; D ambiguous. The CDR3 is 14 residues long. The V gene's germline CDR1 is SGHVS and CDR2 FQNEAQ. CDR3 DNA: TGTGTCAGCAGCTTCGGCGGCTCTGGAAACACCATATATTTT. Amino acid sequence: CVSSFGGSGNTIYF. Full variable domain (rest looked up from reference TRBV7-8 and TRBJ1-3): GAGVSQSPRYKVAKRGQDVALRCDPISGHVSLFWYQQALGQGPEFLTYFQNEAQLDKSGLPSDRFFAERPEGSVSTLKIQRTQQEDSAVYLCVSSFGGSGNTIYFGEGSWLTVV.

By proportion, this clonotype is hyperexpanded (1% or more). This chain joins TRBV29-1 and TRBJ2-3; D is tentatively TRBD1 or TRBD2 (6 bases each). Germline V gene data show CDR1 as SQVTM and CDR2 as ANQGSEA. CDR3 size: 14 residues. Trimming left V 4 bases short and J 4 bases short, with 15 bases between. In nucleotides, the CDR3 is TGCAGCGTTGTGCCTCCCGGGGGCCCAGATACGCAGTATTTT. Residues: CSVVPPGGPDTQYF.

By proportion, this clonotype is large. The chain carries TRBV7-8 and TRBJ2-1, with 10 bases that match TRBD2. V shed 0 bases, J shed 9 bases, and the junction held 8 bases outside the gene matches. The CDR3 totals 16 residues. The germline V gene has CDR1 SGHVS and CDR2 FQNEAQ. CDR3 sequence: CASSLAVRLAGAEQFF. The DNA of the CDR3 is TGTGCCAGCAGCTTAGCCGTGCGGCTAGCGGGGGCTGAGCAGTTCTTC. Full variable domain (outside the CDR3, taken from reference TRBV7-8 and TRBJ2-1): GAGVSQSPRYKVAKRGQDVALRCDPISGHVSLFWYQQALGQGPEFLTYFQNEAQLDKSGLPSDRFFAERPEGSVSTLKIQRTQQEDSAVYLCASSLAVRLAGAEQFFGPGTRLTVL.

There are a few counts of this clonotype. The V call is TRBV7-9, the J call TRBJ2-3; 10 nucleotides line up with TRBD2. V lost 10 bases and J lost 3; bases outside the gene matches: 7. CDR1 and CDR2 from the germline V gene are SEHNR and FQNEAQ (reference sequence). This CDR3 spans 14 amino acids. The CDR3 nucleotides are TGTGCCATCCCCCTAGCGGGGGAAACAGATACGCAGTATTTT. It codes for CAIPLAGETDTQYF.

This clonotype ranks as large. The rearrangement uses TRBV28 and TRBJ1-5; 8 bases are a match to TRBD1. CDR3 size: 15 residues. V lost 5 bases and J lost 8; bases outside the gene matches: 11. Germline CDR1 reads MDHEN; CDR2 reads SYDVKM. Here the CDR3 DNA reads TGTGCCAGCAGTCAAAACGCCTACAGGGGGAAGCCCCAGCATTTT. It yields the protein CASSQNAYRGKPQHF.

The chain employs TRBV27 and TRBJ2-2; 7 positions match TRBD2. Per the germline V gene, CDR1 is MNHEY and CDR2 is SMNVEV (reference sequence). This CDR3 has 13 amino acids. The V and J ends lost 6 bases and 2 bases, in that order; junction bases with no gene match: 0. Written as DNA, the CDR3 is TGTGCCAGCAGGACTAGCAACACCGGGGAGCTGTTTTTT. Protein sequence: CASRTSNTGELFF.

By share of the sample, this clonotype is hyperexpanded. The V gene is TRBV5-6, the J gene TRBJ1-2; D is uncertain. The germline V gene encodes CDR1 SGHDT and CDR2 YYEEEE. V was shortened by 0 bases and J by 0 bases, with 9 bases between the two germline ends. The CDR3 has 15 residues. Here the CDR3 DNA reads TGTGCCAGCAGCTTGGACCAGAACCCTAACTATGGCTACACCTTC. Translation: CASSLDQNPNYGYTF.

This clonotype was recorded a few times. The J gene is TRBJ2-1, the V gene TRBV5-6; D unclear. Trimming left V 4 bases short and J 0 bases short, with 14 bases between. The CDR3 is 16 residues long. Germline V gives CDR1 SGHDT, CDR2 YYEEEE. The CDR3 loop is CASSQGFSSSYNEQFF. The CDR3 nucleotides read TGTGCCAGCAGCCAAGGGTTTTCTAGCTCCTACAATGAGCAGTTCTTC.

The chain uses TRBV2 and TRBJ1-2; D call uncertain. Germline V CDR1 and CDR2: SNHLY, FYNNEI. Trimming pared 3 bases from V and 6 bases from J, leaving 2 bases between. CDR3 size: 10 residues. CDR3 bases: TGTGCCAGCAGTGATGATGGCTACACCTTC. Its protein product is CASSDDGYTF.

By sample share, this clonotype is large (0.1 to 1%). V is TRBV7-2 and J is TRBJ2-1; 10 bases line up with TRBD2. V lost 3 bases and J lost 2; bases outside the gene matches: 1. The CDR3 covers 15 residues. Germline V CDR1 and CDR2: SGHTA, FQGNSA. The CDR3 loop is CASSLTSGPYNEQFF. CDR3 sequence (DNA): TGTGCCAGCAGCTTGACTAGCGGGCCCTACAATGAGCAGTTCTTC. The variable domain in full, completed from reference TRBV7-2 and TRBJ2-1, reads GAGVSQSPSNKVTEKGKDVELRCDPISGHTALYWYRQSLGQGLEFLIYFQGNSAPDKSGLPSDRFSAERTGGSVSTLTIQRTQQEDSAVYLCASSLTSGPYNEQFFGPGTRLTVL.

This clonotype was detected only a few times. CDR3 DNA: TGCAGTGCTAGTTCGGGGGACACTGAAGCTTTCTTT. The encoded protein is CSASSGDTEAFF. The chain links TRBV20-1 to TRBJ1-1; tentative D call: TRBD1 (5 bases). CDR1 is DFQATT, CDR2 SNEGSKA, per germline (reference sequence). The CDR3 has 12 amino acids. Trimming removed 3 bases at V and 3 bases at J, with 8 bases between.